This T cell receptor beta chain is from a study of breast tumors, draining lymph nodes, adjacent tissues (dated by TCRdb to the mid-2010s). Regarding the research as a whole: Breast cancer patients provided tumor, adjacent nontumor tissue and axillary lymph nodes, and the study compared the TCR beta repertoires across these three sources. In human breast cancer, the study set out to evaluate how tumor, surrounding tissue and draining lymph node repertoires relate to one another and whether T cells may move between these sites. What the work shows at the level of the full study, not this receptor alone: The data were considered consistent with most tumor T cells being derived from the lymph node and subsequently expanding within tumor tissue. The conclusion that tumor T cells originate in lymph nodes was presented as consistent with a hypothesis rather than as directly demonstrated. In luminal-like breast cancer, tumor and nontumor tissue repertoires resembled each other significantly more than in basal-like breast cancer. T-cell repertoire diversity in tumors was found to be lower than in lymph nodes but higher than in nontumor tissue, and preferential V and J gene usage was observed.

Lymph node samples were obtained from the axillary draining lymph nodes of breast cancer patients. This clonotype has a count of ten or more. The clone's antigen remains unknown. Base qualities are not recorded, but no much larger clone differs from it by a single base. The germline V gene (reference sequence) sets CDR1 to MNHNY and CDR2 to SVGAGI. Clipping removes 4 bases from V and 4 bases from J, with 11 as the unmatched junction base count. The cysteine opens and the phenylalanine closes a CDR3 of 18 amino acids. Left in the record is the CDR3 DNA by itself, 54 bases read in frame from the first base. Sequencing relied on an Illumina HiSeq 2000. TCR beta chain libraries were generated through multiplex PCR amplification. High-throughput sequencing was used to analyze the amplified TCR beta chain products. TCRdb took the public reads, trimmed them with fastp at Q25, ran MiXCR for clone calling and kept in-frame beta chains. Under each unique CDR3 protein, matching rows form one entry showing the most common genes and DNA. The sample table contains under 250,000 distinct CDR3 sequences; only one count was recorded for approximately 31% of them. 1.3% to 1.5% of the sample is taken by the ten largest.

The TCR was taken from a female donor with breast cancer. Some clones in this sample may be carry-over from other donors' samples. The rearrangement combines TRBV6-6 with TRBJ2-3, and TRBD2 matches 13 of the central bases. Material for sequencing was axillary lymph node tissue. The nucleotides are TGTGCCAGCAGTTTCGGACTAGCGGGAGTCGGTGGCGCAGATACGCAGTATTTT. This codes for CASSFGLAGVGGADTQYF.